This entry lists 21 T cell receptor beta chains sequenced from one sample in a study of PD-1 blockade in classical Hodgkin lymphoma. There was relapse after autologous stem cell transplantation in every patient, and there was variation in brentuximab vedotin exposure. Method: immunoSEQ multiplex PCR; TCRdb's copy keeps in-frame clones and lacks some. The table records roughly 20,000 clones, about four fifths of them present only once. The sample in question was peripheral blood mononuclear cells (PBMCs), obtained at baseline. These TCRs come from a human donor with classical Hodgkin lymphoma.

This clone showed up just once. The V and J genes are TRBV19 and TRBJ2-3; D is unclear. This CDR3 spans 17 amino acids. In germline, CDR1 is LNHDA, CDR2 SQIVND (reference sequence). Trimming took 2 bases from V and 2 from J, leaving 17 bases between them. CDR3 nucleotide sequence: TGTGCCAGTAGTATATCCCCTTTTGGAGCCGTCACAGATACGCAGTATTTT. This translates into CASSISPFGAVTDTQYF.

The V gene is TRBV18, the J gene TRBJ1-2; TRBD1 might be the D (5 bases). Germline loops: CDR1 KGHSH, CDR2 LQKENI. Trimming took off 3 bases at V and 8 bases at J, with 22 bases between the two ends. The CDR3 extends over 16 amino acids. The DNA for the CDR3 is TGTGCCAGCTCACCCAGCCCGGGGCCCACCAGAGGCGGCTACACCTTC. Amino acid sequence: CASSPSPGPTRGGYTF.

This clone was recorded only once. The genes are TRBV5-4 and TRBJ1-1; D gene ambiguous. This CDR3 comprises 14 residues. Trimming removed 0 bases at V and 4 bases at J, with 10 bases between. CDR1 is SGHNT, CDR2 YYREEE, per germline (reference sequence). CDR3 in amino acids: CASSLEPIPTEAFF. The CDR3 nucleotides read TGTGCCAGCAGCTTGGAGCCAATCCCCACTGAAGCTTTCTTT.

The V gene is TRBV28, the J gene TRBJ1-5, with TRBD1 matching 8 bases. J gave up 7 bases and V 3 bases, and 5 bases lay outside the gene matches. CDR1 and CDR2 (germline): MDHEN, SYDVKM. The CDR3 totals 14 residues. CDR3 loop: CASSFGQGEQPQHF. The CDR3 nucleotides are TGTGCCAGCAGTTTTGGACAGGGCGAACAGCCCCAGCATTTT. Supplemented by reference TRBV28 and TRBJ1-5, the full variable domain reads DVKVTQSSRYLVKRTGEKVFLECVQDMDHENMFWYRQDPGLGLRLIYFSYDVKMKEKGDIPEGYSVSREKKERFSLILESASTNQTSMYLCASSFGQGEQPQHFGDGTRLSIL.

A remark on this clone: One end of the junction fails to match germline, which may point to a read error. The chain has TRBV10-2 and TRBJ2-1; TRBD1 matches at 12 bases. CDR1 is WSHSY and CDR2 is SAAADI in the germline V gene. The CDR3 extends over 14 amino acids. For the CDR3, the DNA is TGCGCCAGCAGGGGGACAGGGGGCTACAATGAGCGGTTCTTC. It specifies CASRGTGGYNERFF.

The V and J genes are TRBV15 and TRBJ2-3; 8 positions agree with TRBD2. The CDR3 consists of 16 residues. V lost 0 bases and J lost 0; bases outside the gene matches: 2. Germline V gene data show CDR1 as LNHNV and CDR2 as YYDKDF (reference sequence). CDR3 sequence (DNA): TGTGCCACCAGCAGAGAACGGGGGGGAAGCACAGATACGCAGTATTTT. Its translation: CATSRERGGSTDTQYF.

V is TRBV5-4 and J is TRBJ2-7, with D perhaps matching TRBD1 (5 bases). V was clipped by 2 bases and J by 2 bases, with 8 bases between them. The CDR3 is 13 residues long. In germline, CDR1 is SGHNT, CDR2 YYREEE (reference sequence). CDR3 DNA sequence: TGTGCCAGCAGCTTCCCAGGGACCTACGAGCAGTACTTC. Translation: CASSFPGTYEQYF. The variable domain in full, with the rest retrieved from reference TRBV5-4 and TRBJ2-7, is ETGVTQSPTHLIKTRGQQVTLRCSSQSGHNTVSWYQQALGQGPQFIFQYYREEENGRGNFPPRFSGLQFPNYSSELNVNALELDDSALYLCASSFPGTYEQYFGPGTRLTVT.

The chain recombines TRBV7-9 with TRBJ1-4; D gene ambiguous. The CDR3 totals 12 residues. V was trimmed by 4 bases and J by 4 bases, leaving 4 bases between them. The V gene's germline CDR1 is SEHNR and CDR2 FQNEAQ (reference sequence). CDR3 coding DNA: TGTGCCAGCAGCTCCCTTAATGAAAAACTGTTTTTT. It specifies CASSSLNEKLFF.

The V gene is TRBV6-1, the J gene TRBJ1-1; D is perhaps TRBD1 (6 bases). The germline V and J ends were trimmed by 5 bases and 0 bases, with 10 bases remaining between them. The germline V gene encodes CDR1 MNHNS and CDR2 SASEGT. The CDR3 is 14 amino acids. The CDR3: CASSRDRMNTEAFF. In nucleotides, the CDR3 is TGTGCCAGCAGTCGTGACAGGATGAACACTGAAGCTTTCTTT.

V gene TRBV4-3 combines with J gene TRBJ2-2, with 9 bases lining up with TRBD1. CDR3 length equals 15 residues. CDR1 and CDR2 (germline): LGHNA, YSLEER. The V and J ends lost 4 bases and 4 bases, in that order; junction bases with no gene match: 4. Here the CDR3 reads CASSLSTGGTGELFF. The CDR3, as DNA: TGCGCCAGCAGCCTATCGACAGGGGGCACCGGGGAGCTGTTTTTT.

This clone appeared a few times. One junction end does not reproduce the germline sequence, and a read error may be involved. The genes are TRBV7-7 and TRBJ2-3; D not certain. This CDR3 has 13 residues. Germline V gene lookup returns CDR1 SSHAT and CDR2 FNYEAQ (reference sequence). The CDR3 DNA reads TGTGCTAGCAGCTCGCTGACTACAGATACGCAGTATTTT. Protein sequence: CASSSLTTDTQYF.

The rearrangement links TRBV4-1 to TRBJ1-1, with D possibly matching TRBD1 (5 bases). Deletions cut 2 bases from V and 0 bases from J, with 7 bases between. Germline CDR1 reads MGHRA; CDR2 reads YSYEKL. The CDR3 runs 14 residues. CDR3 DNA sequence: TGCGCCAGCAGCCAACAGGGCATGAACACTGAAGCTTTCTTT. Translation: CASSQQGMNTEAFF.

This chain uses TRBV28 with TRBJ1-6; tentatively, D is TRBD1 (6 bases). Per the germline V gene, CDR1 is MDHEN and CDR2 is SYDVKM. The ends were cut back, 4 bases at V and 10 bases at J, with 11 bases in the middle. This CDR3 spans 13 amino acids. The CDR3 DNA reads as TGTGCCAGCAGTTGGCAGACAGGCTCACCCCTCCACTTT. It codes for CASSWQTGSPLHF. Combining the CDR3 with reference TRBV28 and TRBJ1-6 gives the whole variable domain DVKVTQSSRYLVKRTGEKVFLECVQDMDHENMFWYRQDPGLGLRLIYFSYDVKMKEKGDIPEGYSVSREKKERFSLILESASTNQTSMYLCASSWQTGSPLHFGNGTRLTVT.

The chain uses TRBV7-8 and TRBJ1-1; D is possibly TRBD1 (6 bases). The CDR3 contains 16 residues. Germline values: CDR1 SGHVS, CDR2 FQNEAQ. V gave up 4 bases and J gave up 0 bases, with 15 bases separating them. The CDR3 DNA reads TGTGCCAGCAGCTCGCCTTGGGACAACATGAACACTGAAGCTTTCTTT. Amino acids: CASSSPWDNMNTEAFF.

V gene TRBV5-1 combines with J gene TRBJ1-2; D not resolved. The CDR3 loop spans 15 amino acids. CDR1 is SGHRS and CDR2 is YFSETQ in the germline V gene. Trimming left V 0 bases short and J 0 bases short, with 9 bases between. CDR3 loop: CASSLAAGANYGYTF. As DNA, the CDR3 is TGCGCCAGCAGCTTGGCTGCAGGAGCTAACTATGGCTACACCTTC.

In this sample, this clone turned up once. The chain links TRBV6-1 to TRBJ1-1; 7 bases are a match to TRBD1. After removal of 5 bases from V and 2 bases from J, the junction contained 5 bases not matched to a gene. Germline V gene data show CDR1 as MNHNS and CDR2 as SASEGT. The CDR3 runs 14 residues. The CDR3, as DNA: TGTGCCAGCAGTCGGGGACAGATCAACACTGAAGCTTTCTTT. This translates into CASSRGQINTEAFF.

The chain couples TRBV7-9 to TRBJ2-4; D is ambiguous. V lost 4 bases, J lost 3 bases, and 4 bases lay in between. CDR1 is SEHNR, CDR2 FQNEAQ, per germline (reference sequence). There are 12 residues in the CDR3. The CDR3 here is CASSWDKNIQYF. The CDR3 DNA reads TGTGCCAGCAGCTGGGACAAAAACATTCAGTACTTC.

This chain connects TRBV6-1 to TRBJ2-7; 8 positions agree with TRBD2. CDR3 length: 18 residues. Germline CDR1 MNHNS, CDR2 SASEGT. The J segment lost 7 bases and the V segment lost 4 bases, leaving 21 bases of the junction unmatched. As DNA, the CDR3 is TGTGCCAGCAGTGCCAGGAACCCGGGACTAGGGGCGATTGGAGAGCAGTACTTC. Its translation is CASSARNPGLGAIGEQYF.

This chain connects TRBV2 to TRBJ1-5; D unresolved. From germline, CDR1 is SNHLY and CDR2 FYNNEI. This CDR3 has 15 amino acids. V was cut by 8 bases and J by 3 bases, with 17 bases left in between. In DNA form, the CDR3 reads TGTGCCAGCGGGCTCCCAGGCTCTATCAATCAGCCCCAGCATTTT. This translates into CASGLPGSINQPQHF.

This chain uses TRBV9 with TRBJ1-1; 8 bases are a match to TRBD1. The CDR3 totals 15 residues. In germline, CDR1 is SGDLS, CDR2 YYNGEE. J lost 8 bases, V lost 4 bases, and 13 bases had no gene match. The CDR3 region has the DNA TGTGCCAGCAGCATAGACGGGACAGGACTAAGGGAAGCTTTCTTT. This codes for CASSIDGTGLREAFF.

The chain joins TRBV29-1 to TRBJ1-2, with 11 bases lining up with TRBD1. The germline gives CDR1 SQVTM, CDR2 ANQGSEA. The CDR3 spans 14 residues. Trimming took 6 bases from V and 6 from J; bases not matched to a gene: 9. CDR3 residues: CSVEGQGGFNGYTF. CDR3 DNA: TGCAGCGTGGAGGGACAGGGGGGCTTTAATGGCTACACCTTC.